Included here is one T cell receptor (beta chain) sequence, with context. Its matching antigen is unknown. Per germline, CDR1 DFQATT and CDR2 SNEGSKA (reference sequence). Trimming took off 3 bases at V and 4 bases at J, with 14 bases between the two ends. The CDR3 contains 14 residues. Sequencing libraries made from TCR beta cDNA carried unique molecular identifiers. From the PCR reads, TCRdb called clonotypes with MiXCR, one entry per CDR3 protein. The sample has roughly 800,000 distinct CDR3 sequences, just over 45% seen once; the top ten hold around 4.7%. This sample was taken from a study of post-analysis software for immune sequencing data. Overall study findings and caveats: Patients used four to six TRBV segments, including TRBV5-6, TRBV5-1 and TRBV20-1, more often than controls.

The TCR was taken from a girl aged 10 to 17 with multiple sclerosis. The material sequenced was blood. The chain links TRBV20-1 to TRBJ2-3, with unresolved D. CDR3 sequence: CSASDPGDADTQYF. The CDR3 bases are TGCAGTGCTAGTGACCCCGGAGACGCAGATACGCAGTATTTT.